The subject of this entry is one T cell receptor (beta chain). Its antigen is not known. Measured with immunoSEQ multiplex PCR; TCRdb has only the in-frame clones, and not every one. Altogether some 2,000,000 clones are present, less than 95% being singletons, with the ten largest covering 0.85% to 1.3%. In germline, CDR1 is WSHSY, CDR2 SAAADI. V lost 10 bases, J lost 6 bases, and 16 bases lay in between. The CDR3 is 13 amino acids. The sample belongs to a study of shared clonotypes between healthy human individuals. Study-wide findings and caveats: Estimated richness was generally greater in naive than memory subsets. Rarefaction indicated that sorted-subset sequencing remained incomplete although depth was large. The generation probabilities recorded for non-shared clonotypes fell below those of clonotypes shared by all four donors. In having few donors, the study represented limited genetic and exposure-history diversity.

CD45RO negativity and positive selection for CCR7 defined naive CD8 cells, a population that excluded terminally differentiated effector memory CD45RA+ cells. The chain recombines TRBV10-2 with TRBJ2-1; D not resolved. Sequencing used naive CD8+ T cells sorted from blood. The origin of this receptor is a man aged 18 to 30 in good health. CDR3 sequence reads: CATFDGNSNEQFF. CDR3 nucleotides: TGCGCCACCTTCGACGGAAATAGCAATGAGCAGTTCTTC.